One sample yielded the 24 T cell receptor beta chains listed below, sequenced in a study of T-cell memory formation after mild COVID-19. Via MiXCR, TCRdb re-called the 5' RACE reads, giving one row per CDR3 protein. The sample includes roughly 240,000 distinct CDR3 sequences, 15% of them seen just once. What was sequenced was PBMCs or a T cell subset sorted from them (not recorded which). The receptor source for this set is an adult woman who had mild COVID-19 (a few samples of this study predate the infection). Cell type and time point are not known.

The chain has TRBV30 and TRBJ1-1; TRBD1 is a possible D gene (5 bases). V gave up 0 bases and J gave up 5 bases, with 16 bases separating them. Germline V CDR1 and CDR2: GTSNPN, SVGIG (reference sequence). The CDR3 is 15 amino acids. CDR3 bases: TGTGCCTGGAGTGTACAGTACCTGGGGCGGACTGAAGCTTTCTTT. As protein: CAWSVQYLGRTEAFF.

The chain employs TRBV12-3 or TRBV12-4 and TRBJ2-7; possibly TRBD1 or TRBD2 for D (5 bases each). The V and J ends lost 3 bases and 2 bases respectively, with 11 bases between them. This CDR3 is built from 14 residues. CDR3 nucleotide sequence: TGTGCCAGCAGTTTGGAGGCAGGGCCCTACGAGCAGTACTTC. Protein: CASSLEAGPYEQYF.

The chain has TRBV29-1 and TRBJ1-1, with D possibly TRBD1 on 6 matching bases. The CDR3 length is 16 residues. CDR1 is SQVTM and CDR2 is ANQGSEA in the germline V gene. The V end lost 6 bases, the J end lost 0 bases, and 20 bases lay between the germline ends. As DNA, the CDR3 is TGCAGCGTCGACCTAGAACAGGGCAGAATGAACACTGAAGCTTTCTTT. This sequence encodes CSVDLEQGRMNTEAFF.

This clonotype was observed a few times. CDR3 residues: CASSQDGWLAGDEEQFF. The CDR3 DNA is TGCGCCAGCAGCCAAGATGGGTGGCTAGCGGGGGACGAGGAGCAGTTCTTC. This chain links TRBV4-1 with TRBJ2-1; TRBD2 matches 10 bases. Germline trimming cut 0 bases from V and 10 bases from J; bases unmatched to any gene: 12. The length of the CDR3 is 17 residues. The germline CDR1 and CDR2 sequences are MGHRA and YSYEKL.

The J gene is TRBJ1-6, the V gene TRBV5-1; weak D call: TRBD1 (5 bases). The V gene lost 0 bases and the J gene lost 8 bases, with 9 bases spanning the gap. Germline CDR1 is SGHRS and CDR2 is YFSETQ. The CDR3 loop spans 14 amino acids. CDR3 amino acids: CASSLVGVDSPLHF. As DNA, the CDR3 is TGCGCCAGCAGCTTGGTAGGGGTAGATTCACCCCTCCACTTT.

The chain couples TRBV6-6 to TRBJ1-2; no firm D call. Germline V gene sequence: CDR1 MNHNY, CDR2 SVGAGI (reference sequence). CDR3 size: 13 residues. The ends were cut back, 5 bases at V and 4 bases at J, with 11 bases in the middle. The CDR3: CASSNTETYGYTF. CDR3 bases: TGTGCCAGCAGTAATACAGAGACCTATGGCTACACCTTC.

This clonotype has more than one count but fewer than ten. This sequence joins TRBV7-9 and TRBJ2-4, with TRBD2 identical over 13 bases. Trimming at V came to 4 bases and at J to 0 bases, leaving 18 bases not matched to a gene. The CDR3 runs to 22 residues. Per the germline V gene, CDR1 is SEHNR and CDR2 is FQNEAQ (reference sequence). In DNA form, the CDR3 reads TGTGCCAGCAGCTCAACCTTAACCGGACTAGCGGGAGTGGTTCTAGCCAAAAACATTCAGTACTTC. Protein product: CASSSTLTGLAGVVLAKNIQYF.

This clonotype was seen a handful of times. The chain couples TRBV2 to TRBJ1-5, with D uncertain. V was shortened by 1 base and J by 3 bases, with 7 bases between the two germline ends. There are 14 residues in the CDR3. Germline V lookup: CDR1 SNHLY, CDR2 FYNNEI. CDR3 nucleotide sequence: TGTGCCAGCAGTGAAGTGAACCCCAATCAGCCCCAGCATTTT. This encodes CASSEVNPNQPQHF.

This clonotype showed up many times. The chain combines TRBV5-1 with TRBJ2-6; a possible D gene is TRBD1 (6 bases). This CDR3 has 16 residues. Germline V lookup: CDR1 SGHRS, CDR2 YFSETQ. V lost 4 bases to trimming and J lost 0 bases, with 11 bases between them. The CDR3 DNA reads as TGCGCCAGCAGCAGGGGGACCGCCTCTGGGGCCAACGTCCTGACTTTC. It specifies CASSRGTASGANVLTF.

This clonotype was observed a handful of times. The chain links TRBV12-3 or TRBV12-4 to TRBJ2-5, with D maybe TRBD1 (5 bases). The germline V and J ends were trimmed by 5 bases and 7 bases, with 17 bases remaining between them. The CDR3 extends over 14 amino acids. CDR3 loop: CASSTRVTPWTQYF. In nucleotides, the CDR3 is TGTGCCAGCAGTACCAGGGTGACCCCATGGACCCAGTACTTC.

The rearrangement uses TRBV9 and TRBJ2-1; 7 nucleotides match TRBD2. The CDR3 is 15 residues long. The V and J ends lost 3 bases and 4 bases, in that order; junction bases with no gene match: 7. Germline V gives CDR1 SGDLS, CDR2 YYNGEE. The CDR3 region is CASSATSVGYNEQFF. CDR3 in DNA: TGTGCCAGCAGCGCTACTAGCGTGGGTTACAATGAGCAGTTCTTC.

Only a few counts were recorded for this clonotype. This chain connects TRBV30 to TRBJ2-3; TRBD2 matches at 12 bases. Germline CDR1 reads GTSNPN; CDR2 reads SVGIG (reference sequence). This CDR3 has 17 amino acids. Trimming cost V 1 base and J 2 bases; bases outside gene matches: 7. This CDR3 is CAWSGLAGALPTDTQYF. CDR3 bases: TGTGCCTGGAGTGGACTAGCGGGGGCCCTACCCACAGATACGCAGTATTTT.

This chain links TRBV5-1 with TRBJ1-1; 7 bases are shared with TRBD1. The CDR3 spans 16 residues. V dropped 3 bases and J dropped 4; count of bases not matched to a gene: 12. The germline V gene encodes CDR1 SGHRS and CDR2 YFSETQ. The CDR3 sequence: CASSSRQGGIGTEAFF. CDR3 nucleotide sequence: TGCGCCAGCAGCTCCCGACAGGGAGGTATCGGCACTGAAGCTTTCTTT.

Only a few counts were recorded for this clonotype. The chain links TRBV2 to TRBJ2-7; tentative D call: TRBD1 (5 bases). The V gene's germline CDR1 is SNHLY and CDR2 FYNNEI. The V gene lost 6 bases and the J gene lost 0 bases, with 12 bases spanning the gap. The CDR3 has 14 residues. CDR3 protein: CASRDTKISYEQYF. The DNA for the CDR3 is TGTGCCAGCAGGGACACGAAGATCTCCTACGAGCAGTACTTC.

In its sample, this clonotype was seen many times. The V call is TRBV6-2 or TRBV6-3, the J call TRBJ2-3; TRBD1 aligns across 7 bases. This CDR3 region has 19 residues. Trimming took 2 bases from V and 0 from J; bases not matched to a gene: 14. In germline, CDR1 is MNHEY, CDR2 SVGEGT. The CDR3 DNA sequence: TGTGCCAGCAGTTACGACCGGGACAGCCCCGGGATCAGCACAGATACGCAGTATTTT. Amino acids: CASSYDRDSPGISTDTQYF.

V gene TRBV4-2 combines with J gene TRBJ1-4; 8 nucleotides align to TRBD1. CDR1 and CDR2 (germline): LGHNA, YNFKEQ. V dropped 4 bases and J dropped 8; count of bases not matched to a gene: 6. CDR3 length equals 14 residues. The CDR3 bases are TGTGCCAGCAGCCCGGGACAGGAAGGCGAAAAACTGTTTTTT. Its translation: CASSPGQEGEKLFF.

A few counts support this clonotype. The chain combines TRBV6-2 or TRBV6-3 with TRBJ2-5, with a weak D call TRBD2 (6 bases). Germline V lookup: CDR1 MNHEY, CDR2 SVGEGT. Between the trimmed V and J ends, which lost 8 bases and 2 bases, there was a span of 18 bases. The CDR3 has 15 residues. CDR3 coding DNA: TGTGCCAGCCTAAAATTCGGGGGTCATCAAGAGACCCAGTACTTC. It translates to CASLKFGGHQETQYF.

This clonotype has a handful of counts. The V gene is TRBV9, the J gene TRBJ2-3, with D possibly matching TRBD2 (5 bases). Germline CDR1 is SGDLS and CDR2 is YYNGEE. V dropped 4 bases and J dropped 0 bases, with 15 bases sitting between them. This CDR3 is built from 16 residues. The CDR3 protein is CASSSHEGGSTDTQYF. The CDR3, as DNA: TGTGCCAGCAGCTCCCACGAGGGCGGGAGCACAGATACGCAGTATTTT.

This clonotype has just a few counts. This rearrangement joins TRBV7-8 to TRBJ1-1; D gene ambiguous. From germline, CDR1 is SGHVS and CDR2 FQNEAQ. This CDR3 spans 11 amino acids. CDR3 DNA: TGTGTGGGTCGCGAGAACACTGAAGCTTTCTTT. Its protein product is CVGRENTEAFF.

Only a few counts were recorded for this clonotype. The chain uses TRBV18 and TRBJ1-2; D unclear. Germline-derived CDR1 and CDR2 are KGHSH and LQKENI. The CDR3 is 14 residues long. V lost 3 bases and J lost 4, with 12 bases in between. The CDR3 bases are TGTGCCAGCTCACCTAGCCCGGAGCCCTATGGCTACACCTTC. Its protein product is CASSPSPEPYGYTF.

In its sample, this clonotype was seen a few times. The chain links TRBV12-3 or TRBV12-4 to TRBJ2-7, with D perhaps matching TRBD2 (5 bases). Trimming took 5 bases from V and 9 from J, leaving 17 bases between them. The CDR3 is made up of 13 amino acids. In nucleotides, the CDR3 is TGTGCCAGCAGTCTCCGAGGGCTAGCCGGGCAGTACTTC. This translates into CASSLRGLAGQYF.

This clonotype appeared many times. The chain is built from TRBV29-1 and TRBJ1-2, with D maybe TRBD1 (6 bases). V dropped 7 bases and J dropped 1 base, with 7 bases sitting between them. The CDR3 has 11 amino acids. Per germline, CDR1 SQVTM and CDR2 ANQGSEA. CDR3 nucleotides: TGCAGCGAGGGGGGTAACTATGGCTACACCTTC. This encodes CSEGGNYGYTF.

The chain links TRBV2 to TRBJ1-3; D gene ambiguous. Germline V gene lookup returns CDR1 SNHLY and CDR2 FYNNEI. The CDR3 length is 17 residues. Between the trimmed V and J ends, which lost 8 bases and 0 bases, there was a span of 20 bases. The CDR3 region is CASRTRWINSSGNTIYF. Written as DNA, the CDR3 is TGTGCCAGCCGAACCAGGTGGATAAACAGCTCTGGAAACACCATATATTTT.

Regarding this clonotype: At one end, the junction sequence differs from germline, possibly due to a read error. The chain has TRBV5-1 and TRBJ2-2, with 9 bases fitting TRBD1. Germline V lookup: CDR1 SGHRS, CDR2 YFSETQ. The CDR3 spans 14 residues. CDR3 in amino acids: CASEDRGDTGELFF. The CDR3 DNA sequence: TGCGCCAGCGAAGACAGGGGGGACACCGGTGAGCTGTTTTTT.